The clone carrying this TCR beta chain came up many times. The antigen is unknown. As TCR cDNA was made by 5'RACE template switching, a universal primer site and UMIs were added. A single record per CDR3 protein comes from TCRdb applying MiXCR to the 5' RACE reads. Of 120,000 to 150,000 distinct CDR3 sequences listed, 7.7% are singletons. The sample originates from a study of T cells after yellow fever vaccination. Study as a whole: The SMART-Seq v4 Ultra Low Input method served to prepare the low-cell-number fractions.

The CDR3 totals 11 residues. Germline CDR1 SNHLY, CDR2 FYNNEI. The V end lost 9 bases, the J end lost 8 bases, and 12 bases lay between the germline ends. Study-wide results and caveats: The CD4 and CD8 compartments had a small share of their clonotypes in common.

The chain employs TRBV2 and TRBJ2-3; D is possibly TRBD1 (5 bases). The source material was CD4+ T cells sorted from PBMCs, sampled 5 days after the yellow fever booster vaccination. The sequence came from a man in his thirties or forties who received the YFV17D yellow fever vaccine. The CDR3 loop reads CASQTQGTQYF. The CDR3 DNA reads as TGTGCCAGTCAGACCCAGGGTACGCAGTATTTT.